A single sample gave rise to the 10 T cell receptor beta chains below, sequenced in a study of blood T cell repertoires in COVID-19. Some clones are missing from TCRdb's copy, which holds only in-frame ones; the method was immunoSEQ multiplex PCR. The sample has about 350,000 clones, about 92% seen once. The sequenced material came from peripheral blood. The receptor source for this set is a woman aged 60-75 years with COVID-19, enrolled during active disease.

The chain combines TRBV7-9 with TRBJ2-2; the D is unclear. With 6 bases removed from V and 5 bases from J, the gap between germline ends came to 7 bases. CDR3 length: 12 residues. The germline V gene has CDR1 SEHNR and CDR2 FQNEAQ (reference sequence). Here the CDR3 reads CASSPGTGELFF. In DNA form, the CDR3 reads TGTGCCAGCAGTCCCGGGACCGGGGAGCTGTTTTTT. Complete variable domain (other parts from reference TRBV7-9 and TRBJ2-2): DTGVSQNPRHKITKRGQNVTFRCDPISEHNRLYWYRQTLGQGPEFLTYFQNEAQLEKSRLLSDRFSAERPKGSFSTLEIQRTEQGDSAMYLCASSPGTGELFFGEGSRLTVL.

The genes are TRBV10-3 and TRBJ2-7; a possible D gene is TRBD1 (5 bases). The CDR3 covers 14 residues. Looked up from germline, CDR1 is ENHRY and CDR2 is SYGVKD. Trimming removed 3 bases from V and 0 bases from J, with 9 bases in between. CDR3: CAISDGHRSYEQYF. The CDR3 coding sequence is TGTGCCATCAGTGATGGACACCGCTCCTACGAGCAGTACTTC.

The rearrangement joins TRBV11-3 to TRBJ2-1; perhaps TRBD1 as D (5 bases). Germline V CDR1 and CDR2: SGHNT, YENEEA. The CDR3 loop spans 14 amino acids. V was trimmed by 4 bases and J by 5 bases, leaving 12 bases between them. The CDR3 DNA reads TGTGCCAGCAGCTCCACGGCAGGGAACAATGAGCAGTTCTTC. It translates to CASSSTAGNNEQFF.

The genes are TRBV5-1 and TRBJ2-5; 9 bases line up with TRBD1. Losses at the gene ends were 1 base for V and 5 bases for J; bases not matched to a gene: 12. This CDR3 has 17 amino acids. The germline gives CDR1 SGHRS, CDR2 YFSETQ. This CDR3 reads CASSLLSGQGPGETQYF. The CDR3 nucleotides read TGCGCCAGCAGCTTGCTATCGGGACAGGGTCCGGGGGAGACCCAGTACTTC.

The V call is TRBV12-3 or TRBV12-4, the J call TRBJ1-5; D is undetermined. The CDR3 sequence is 13 residues long. With 5 bases removed from V and 5 bases from J, the gap between germline ends came to 10 bases. CDR3 bases: TGTGCCAGCAGTCGGACTTCGGATCAGCCCCAGCATTTT. It yields the protein CASSRTSDQPQHF.

This chain uses TRBV11-2 with TRBJ2-1; D remains unclear. Trimming shortened V by 0 bases and J by 0 bases, and 6 bases separated the two germline ends. Germline V gene sequence: CDR1 SGHAT, CDR2 FQNNGV. CDR3 size: 15 residues. The CDR3 is CASSLEAFSYNEQFF. The CDR3, as DNA: TGTGCCAGCAGCTTAGAAGCTTTCTCCTACAATGAGCAGTTCTTC. Drawing the rest from reference TRBV11-2 and TRBJ2-1, the complete variable domain is EAGVAQSPRYKIIEKRQSVAFWCNPISGHATLYWYQQILGQGPKLLIQFQNNGVVDDSQLPKDRFSAERLKGVDSTLKIQPAKLEDSAVYLCASSLEAFSYNEQFFGPGTRLTVL.

The chain carries TRBV15 and TRBJ1-1; a weak D match, TRBD1 (6 bases). V lost 1 base, J lost 4 bases, and 13 bases lay in between. The CDR3 consists of 15 residues. Germline values: CDR1 LNHNV, CDR2 YYDKDF (reference sequence). The DNA for the CDR3 is TGTGCCACCAGCAGAGCCGGGACATCGGGCACTGAAGCTTTCTTT. It is translated as CATSRAGTSGTEAFF.

V is TRBV7-2 and J is TRBJ1-1; D possibly corresponds to TRBD1 (5 bases). Trimming took 2 bases from V and 3 from J, leaving 16 bases between them. The germline V gene encodes CDR1 SGHTA and CDR2 FQGNSA. The CDR3 sequence is 16 residues long. The CDR3 bases are TGTGCCAGCAGCTTACGCCCGGGGGGGGGAGACACTGAAGCTTTCTTT. Translated, it gives CASSLRPGGGDTEAFF.

This chain connects TRBV28 to TRBJ1-5, with D possibly being TRBD1 (6 bases). The CDR3 has 13 amino acids. Germline CDR1 reads MDHEN; CDR2 reads SYDVKM. Deletions cut 8 bases from V and 0 bases from J, with 8 bases between. CDR3 protein: CASGQFSNQPQHF. The CDR3 DNA reads as TGTGCCAGCGGACAGTTTAGCAATCAGCCCCAGCATTTT.

The genes are TRBV2 and TRBJ1-2; D is unclear. The germline V gene encodes CDR1 SNHLY and CDR2 FYNNEI. V was clipped by 7 bases and J by 5 bases, with 11 bases between them. The CDR3 has 12 amino acids. CDR3 sequence reads: CASMRDGYGYTF. The CDR3 DNA follows: TGTGCCAGCATGAGAGACGGGTATGGCTACACCTTC.